Listed below are T cell receptor beta chains from one sample, sequenced in a study of blood T cell repertoires in COVID-19. Clones were read by immunoSEQ multiplex PCR, and TCRdb kept only the in-frame ones, dropping some. The sample includes approximately 90,000 clones, 81% of them seen just once. The sample taken for sequencing was peripheral blood. These TCRs come from a man at least 80 years old with active or convalescent COVID-19. CDR3s include the opening cysteine and the closing phenylalanine or tryptophan. A D gene is named only where the DNA matches it firmly. The size of a clone is reported for some rows only, either as once, few or many, or as a class for expanded clones.

clone_size	v_call	j_call	d_call	cdr3_aa	cdr3_nt
.	TRBV11-3	TRBJ1-6	.	CASSLDLHGAEGSPLHF	TGTGCCAGCAGCTTAGATCTTCATGGGGCCGAAGGTTCACCCCTCCACTTT
.	TRBV28	TRBJ2-7	.	CASSRPLGGERTKTF	TGTGCCAGCAGTCGCCCCCTTGGAGGGGAGAGGACGAAGACCTTC
.	TRBV5-1	TRBJ1-1	.	CASSSGAGADTEAFF	TGCGCCAGCAGCTCTGGGGCGGGGGCAGATACTGAAGCTTTCTTT
.	TRBV7-2	TRBJ1-1	TRBD1	CASSPWTGRGDTEAFF	TGTGCCAGCAGCCCGTGGACAGGGCGAGGGGACACTGAAGCTTTCTTT
.	TRBV2	TRBJ1-3	.	CASSEAVQPGNTIYF	TGTGCCAGCAGTGAAGCGGTACAGCCTGGAAACACCATATATTTT
.	TRBV6-6	TRBJ1-5	.	CASSRGAEGQPQHF	TGTGCCAGTTCCCGCGGTGCGGAAGGTCAGCCCCAGCATTTT
.	TRBV5-1	TRBJ2-7	.	CASSLGAGGHYEQYF	TGCGCCAGCAGCTTGGGGGCAGGTGGGCACTACGAGCAGTACTTC
.	TRBV7-2	TRBJ2-2	.	CASSRLGQPNTGELFF	TGTGCCAGCAGCCGCTTAGGACAGCCAAACACCGGGGAGCTGTTTTTT
.	TRBV7-9	TRBJ1-2	.	CASSLAQGGGYTF	TGTGCCAGCAGCTTAGCGCAAGGGGGTGGCTACACCTTC
.	TRBV10-3	TRBJ1-3	.	CAITERSGNTIYF	TGTGCCATCACAGAGCGCTCTGGAAACACCATATATTTT
.	TRBV6-2/TRBV6-3	TRBJ2-3	TRBD2	CASSTGTSSDTQYF	TGTGCCAGCAGTACCGGGACTAGCAGCGATACGCAGTATTTT
.	TRBV19	TRBJ1-1	TRBD1	CASSIGLGTGLLTEAFF	TGTGCCAGTAGTATAGGTCTGGGGACAGGCCTATTAACTGAAGCTTTCTTT
.	TRBV6-5	TRBJ2-7	.	CASLGDGSSYEQYF	TGTGCCAGCCTAGGGGACGGGAGCTCCTACGAGCAGTACTTC
.	TRBV18	TRBJ2-1	.	CASSFYTRAGEQFF	TGTGCCAGCTCATTCTACACTAGGGCCGGTGAGCAGTTCTTC
.	TRBV5-5	TRBJ2-3	TRBD1	CASSPVPGQGLSTDTQYF	TGTGCCAGCAGCCCAGTCCCGGGACAGGGGCTGAGCACAGATACGCAGTATTTT
.	TRBV28	TRBJ2-3	.	CASSPPGGRGYTDTQYF	TGTGCCAGCAGTCCACCCGGTGGGCGGGGCTACACAGATACGCAGTATTTT
.	TRBV3-1/TRBV3-2	TRBJ2-7	TRBD1	CASSRPGQGWEQYF	TGTGCCAGCAGCCGTCCGGGACAGGGGTGGGAGCAGTACTTC
.	TRBV7-3	TRBJ2-1	TRBD2	CASSPRGGGLAGPYNEQFF	TGTGCCAGCAGCCCAAGGGGGGGTGGGCTAGCGGGCCCCTACAATGAGCAGTTCTTC
once	TRBV28	TRBJ1-3	.	CASSFYGNTIYF	TGTGCCAGCAGTTTCTACGGAAACACCATATATTTT
.	TRBV6-5	TRBJ1-4	.	CASRLEGEKLFF	TGTGCCAGCAGGCTGGAGGGTGAAAAACTGTTTTTT
.	TRBV28	TRBJ2-3	.	CASSTIPLPLTDTQYF	TGTGCCAGCAGCACTATACCCCTACCTCTCACAGATACGCAGTATTTT
.	TRBV4-1	TRBJ1-4	TRBD1	CASSQNPGTAVGELFF	TGCGCCAGCAGCCAAAATCCCGGGACAGCCGTGGGTGAACTGTTTTTT
.	TRBV19	TRBJ1-4	.	CASSIGTVNEKLFF	TGTGCCAGTAGTATAGGGACAGTAAATGAAAAACTGTTTTTT
.	TRBV20-1	TRBJ2-1	.	CSAETGRQQFF	TGCAGTGCTGAAACCGGGAGACAGCAGTTCTTC
.	TRBV5-1	TRBJ1-1	.	CASSFMNTEAFF	TGCGCCAGCAGCTTTATGAACACTGAAGCTTTCTTT
.	TRBV9	TRBJ2-2	TRBD1	CASTPQGQGSGGELFF	TGTGCCAGCACCCCCCAGGGACAGGGCTCCGGAGGGGAGCTGTTTTTT
.	TRBV7-2	TRBJ2-1	.	CASSLEFDRRGQFF	TGTGCCAGCAGCTTAGAGTTCGATAGACGCGGACAGTTCTTC
.	TRBV28	TRBJ1-5	.	CASREQGQPQHF	TGTGCCAGCAGGGAACAGGGTCAGCCCCAGCATTTT
.	TRBV25-1	TRBJ2-1	TRBD1	CASSVGTGGSYNEQFF	TGTGCCAGCAGTGTTGGGACAGGCGGTTCCTACAATGAGCAGTTCTTC
.	TRBV5-8	TRBJ1-2	.	CASRKGGGIYGYTF	TGTGCCAGCCGCAAAGGAGGAGGTATCTATGGCTACACCTTC
.	TRBV19	TRBJ2-5	TRBD1	CASSFRQGGTQETQYF	TGTGCCAGTAGTTTTCGACAGGGGGGGACTCAAGAGACCCAGTACTTC
.	TRBV3-1/TRBV3-2	TRBJ1-1	.	CASSLISTEAFF	TGTGCCAGCAGCCTAATTAGCACTGAAGCTTTCTTT
.	TRBV5-6	TRBJ1-4	TRBD1	CASSPDRGATNEKLFF	TGTGCCAGCAGCCCTGACAGGGGGGCGACTAATGAAAAACTGTTTTTT
.	TRBV19	TRBJ2-3	.	CASSITGRGTDTQYF	TGTGCCAGTAGTATAACAGGGCGAGGCACAGATACGCAGTATTTT
.	TRBV7-2	TRBJ1-5	.	CASSLMGSNQPQHF	TGTGCCAGCAGCTTAATGGGCAGCAATCAGCCCCAGCATTTT
.	TRBV5-1	TRBJ2-7	.	CASSLETGITYEQYF	TGCGCCAGCAGCTTGGAAACGGGGATCACCTACGAGCAGTACTTC
few	TRBV28	TRBJ1-4	TRBD1	CACRGQGATNEKLFF	TGTGCCTGTCGGGGACAGGGTGCAACTAATGAAAAACTGTTTTTT